One and the same sample provided the 19 T cell receptor beta chains below, sequenced in a study of neurological immune-mediated disorders. One entry per CDR3 protein results from TCRdb running MiXCR on the 5' RACE reads. This sample has fewer than 85,000 distinct CDR3 sequences, with around 5% found just once. The sample was PBMCs. Source of these receptors: a woman in her 70s with multiple sclerosis.

The V call is TRBV10-3, the J call TRBJ2-3; 9 bases are shared with TRBD2. The V gene's germline CDR1 is ENHRY and CDR2 SYGVKD. V dropped 8 bases and J dropped 0; count of bases not matched to a gene: 9. CDR3 size: 16 residues. The CDR3 DNA reads as TGTGCCATCTCCTCTGGGCGGGAGGGGAGCACAGATACGCAGTATTTT. The encoded protein is CAISSGREGSTDTQYF.

This clonotype showed up many times. V gene TRBV20-1 combines with J gene TRBJ2-3, with 10 bases lining up with TRBD2. The CDR3 has 17 amino acids. With V trimmed by 0 bases and J by 4 bases, 10 bases remained unmatched. The germline V gene has CDR1 DFQATT and CDR2 SNEGSKA (reference sequence). Here the CDR3 reads CSARDRSGRAFSDTQYF. The CDR3 DNA sequence: TGCAGTGCTAGAGATCGGAGCGGGAGGGCCTTCTCAGATACGCAGTATTTT.

The sample holds many counts of this clonotype. The CDR3 loop reads CASAREAYNEQFF. The CDR3 DNA is TGTGCCAGCGCTAGGGAAGCCTACAATGAGCAGTTCTTC. The chain recombines TRBV6-5 with TRBJ2-1; no clear D. In germline, CDR1 is MNHEY, CDR2 SVGAGI. This CDR3 contains 13 residues. V was pared by 8 bases and J by 2 bases, with 10 bases between.

Many counts were recorded for this clonotype. This rearrangement joins TRBV20-1 to TRBJ2-3; D not resolved. The V and J ends lost 3 bases and 0 bases respectively, with 7 bases between them. Germline V gives CDR1 DFQATT, CDR2 SNEGSKA (reference sequence). The CDR3 consists of 13 residues. The CDR3 region has the DNA TGCAGTGCTAGGGCGGCTAGCACAGATACGCAGTATTTT. As protein: CSARAASTDTQYF.

This clonotype was picked up many times. The chain recombines TRBV12-3 or TRBV12-4 with TRBJ2-4; 9 nucleotides line up with TRBD1. This CDR3 comprises 16 residues. V lost 2 bases and J lost 6; bases outside the gene matches: 8. This CDR3 is CASSLWTGDGGNIQYF. The CDR3 coding sequence is TGTGCCAGCAGTTTATGGACAGGGGACGGTGGAAACATTCAGTACTTC.

This clonotype has only a few counts. The V and J genes are TRBV5-1 and TRBJ2-5; 16 bases match TRBD2. Germline loops: CDR1 SGHRS, CDR2 YFSETQ. This CDR3 spans 16 amino acids. Trimming at V came to 6 bases and at J to 5 bases, leaving 7 bases not matched to a gene. CDR3 amino acids: CASKKGLAGGPETQYF. The CDR3 nucleotides are TGCGCCAGCAAAAAGGGACTAGCGGGAGGGCCGGAGACCCAGTACTTC.

This clonotype was counted ten times or more. The rearrangement joins TRBV20-1 to TRBJ2-1, with 13 bases fitting TRBD2. The CDR3 contains 17 residues. CDR1 and CDR2 (germline): DFQATT, SNEGSKA (reference sequence). V lost 4 bases to trimming and J lost 0 bases; unmatched junction nucleotides: 6. The CDR3 DNA follows: TGCAGTGCTACTCCGGGACTAGCGGGAACCTCCTACAATGAGCAGTTCTTC. Protein product: CSATPGLAGTSYNEQFF.

This clonotype came up many times. The chain is built from TRBV3-1 and TRBJ1-1, with 7 bases identical to TRBD1. The CDR3 is made up of 16 amino acids. Trimming cost V 4 bases and J 2 bases; bases outside gene matches: 10. Germline-derived CDR1 and CDR2 are LGHDT and YNNKEL (reference sequence). For the CDR3, the DNA is TGTGCCAGCAGCCGCAGAGCAGGGGGAATCAACACTGAAGCTTTCTTT. Its protein is CASSRRAGGINTEAFF.

This clonotype has a count of ten or more. The V gene is TRBV14, the J gene TRBJ2-7; D is possibly TRBD1 (6 bases). This CDR3 is built from 16 residues. V lost 1 base to trimming and J lost 2 bases, with 15 bases between them. Germline-derived CDR1 and CDR2 are SGHDN and FVKESK. The CDR3 loop is CASSQGPGQTAYEQYF. The CDR3 DNA sequence: TGTGCCAGCAGCCAAGGCCCCGGACAGACCGCCTACGAGCAGTACTTC.

This clonotype was seen repeatedly, ten times or more. The genes are TRBV20-1 and TRBJ2-4, with D possibly being TRBD1 (6 bases). CDR1 DFQATT and CDR2 SNEGSKA come from the germline V gene (reference sequence). This CDR3 is built from 15 residues. Trimming stripped 5 bases from V and 6 bases from J, with 20 bases between. CDR3 in DNA: TGCAGTGCTGACCCAGGGGAAGGGCCAGGAAACATTCAGTACTTC. Protein product: CSADPGEGPGNIQYF.

This clonotype was detected many times. The gene calls are TRBV3-1 and TRBJ2-7; D not resolved. The CDR3 covers 15 residues. Germline CDR1 reads LGHDT; CDR2 reads YNNKEL (reference sequence). Deletions cut 0 bases from V and 3 bases from J, with 12 bases between. The CDR3 sequence: CASSQDGSVVYEQYF. As DNA, the CDR3 is TGTGCCAGCAGCCAAGATGGCTCGGTAGTCTACGAGCAGTACTTC.

This clonotype showed up many times. The V and J genes are TRBV4-2 and TRBJ2-3; D may be TRBD1 or TRBD2 (6 bases each). The CDR3 extends over 16 amino acids. Deletions cut 0 bases from V and 0 bases from J, with 10 bases between. Germline values: CDR1 LGHNA, CDR2 YNFKEQ. The CDR3 region has the DNA TGTGCCAGCAGCCAAGAAGGGGGGAGGAGCACAGATACGCAGTATTTT. Protein: CASSQEGGRSTDTQYF.

The chain couples TRBV4-1 to TRBJ2-7, with TRBD2 matching 7 bases. J gave up 6 bases and V 6 bases, and 8 bases lay outside the gene matches. This CDR3 contains 13 residues. Germline CDR1 reads MGHRA; CDR2 reads YSYEKL. The CDR3 DNA is TGCGCCAGCAGGTCGAGCGGGACGGGCGAGCAGTACTTC. This sequence encodes CASRSSGTGEQYF.

This clonotype was detected many times. This chain uses TRBV4-3 with TRBJ2-7; maybe TRBD2 (5 bases). Trimming stripped 4 bases from V and 4 bases from J, with 17 bases between. CDR3 length equals 15 residues. Germline V gives CDR1 LGHNA, CDR2 YSLEER. In DNA form, the CDR3 reads TGCGCCAGCAGCCTTGGAGAGGGTGTCCAATACGAGCAGTACTTC. It specifies CASSLGEGVQYEQYF.

This clonotype came up many times. The gene calls are TRBV29-1 and TRBJ2-7; D is unresolved. The length of the CDR3 is 11 residues. V shed 5 bases and J shed 7 bases, with 12 bases lying between them. Germline V gene lookup returns CDR1 SQVTM and CDR2 ANQGSEA. The CDR3 nucleotides are TGCAGCGTTTCCCTACCGCGGGAGCAGTACTTC. Residues: CSVSLPREQYF.

The sample holds many counts of this clonotype. V gene TRBV20-1 combines with J gene TRBJ1-2, with D possibly being TRBD1 (5 bases). V gave up 0 bases and J gave up 8 bases, with 13 bases separating them. The CDR3 has 13 amino acids. Per the germline V gene, CDR1 is DFQATT and CDR2 is SNEGSKA (reference sequence). CDR3 nucleotide sequence: TGCAGTGCTAGAGATCGGGGGTCAGGGGGCTACACCTTC. It encodes CSARDRGSGGYTF.

This clonotype has ten or more counts. Mismatch with germline at one junction end may stem from a read error. The chain recombines TRBV6-6 with TRBJ2-4, with TRBD2 matching over 12 bases. The length of the CDR3 is 14 residues. In germline, CDR1 is MNHNY, CDR2 SVGAGI (reference sequence). The CDR3 region has the DNA TGTGTCAGCAGTTACGGGACTAGCGGGAACATTCAGTACTTC. This translates into CVSSYGTSGNIQYF.

This clonotype was seen ten or more times. V usage is TRBV12-3 or TRBV12-4 and J usage is TRBJ1-5, with a weak D call TRBD1 (6 bases). The CDR3 runs to 15 residues. V was pared by 0 bases and J by 5 bases, with 11 bases between. CDR3 sequence reads: CASSLAGGRDQPQHF. CDR3 DNA sequence: TGTGCCAGCAGTTTAGCGGGGGGCAGGGATCAGCCCCAGCATTTT.

In its sample, this clonotype was seen many times. The J gene is TRBJ2-1, the V gene TRBV20-1; 9 positions match TRBD2. CDR3 length: 19 residues. Trimming removed 6 bases from V and 3 bases from J; junction bases left unmatched: 21. Germline V gives CDR1 DFQATT, CDR2 SNEGSKA (reference sequence). The CDR3 DNA reads TGCAGTGCCCGCAAAAGAGGGACTAGCCGGTTTTCAGACTACAATGAGCAGTTCTTC. As protein: CSARKRGTSRFSDYNEQFF.